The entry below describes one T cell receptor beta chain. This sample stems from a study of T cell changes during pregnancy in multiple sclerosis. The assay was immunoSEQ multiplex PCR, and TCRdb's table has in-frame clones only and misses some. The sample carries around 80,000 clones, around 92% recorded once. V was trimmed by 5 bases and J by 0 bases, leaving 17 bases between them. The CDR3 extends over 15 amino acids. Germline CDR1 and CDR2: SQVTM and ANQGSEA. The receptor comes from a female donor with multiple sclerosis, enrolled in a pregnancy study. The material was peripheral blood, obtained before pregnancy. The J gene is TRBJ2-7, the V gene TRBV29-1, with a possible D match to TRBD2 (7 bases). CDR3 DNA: TGCAGCGTTCGGGGGGCCGAGAGAGCCTCCTACGAGCAGTACTTC. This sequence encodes CSVRGAERASYEQYF.